This T cell receptor beta chain was identified in a study of T-cell reconstitution after alpha-beta-depleted transplantation in children. General study results and limits: Some patients' high day-60 TCRbeta diversity was attributed to recipient cells surviving conditioning. Alpha-beta T cells present about two months after transplant were reported to originate from several hundred expanded graft clones. Newly produced T cells mostly provided counts and TCRbeta diversity after one year, as hyperexpanded clones declined.

Researchers prepared the TCRbeta library using unique molecular identifiers, the study reports. TCRdb re-called the PCR reads with MiXCR, one entry per CDR3 protein. The sample lists some 150,000 distinct CDR3 sequences; 8% to 10% were seen once. In the case of this clonotype: What it binds is not known.

The source of this sequence is a female patient aged 2 to 10 who had a stem cell transplant for congenital amegakaryocytic thrombocytopenia, so the T cells may come from the graft donor. Material: PBMCs, mostly from graft donor cells, obtained 180 days after TCRalphabeta/CD19-depleted stem cell transplant.

The CDR3 spells CASSLDDTSLSYF. The CDR3 DNA sequence: TGTGCCAGCAGCTTAGATGACACTTCCCTCTCGTACTTC. This rearrangement joins TRBV7-8 to TRBJ2-7; D ambiguous. The CDR3 spans 13 residues. Germline assignment: CDR1 SGHVS and CDR2 FQNEAQ. Trimming shortened V by 1 base and J by 12 bases, and 16 bases separated the two germline ends.